These 11 T cell receptor beta chains were sequenced from one sample in a study of T cell responses to AZD1222 COVID-19 vaccine (dated by TCRdb to about 2021). Library creation used the immunoSEQ multiplex PCR assay. TCRdb carries this immuneACCESS record with in-frame sequences only. Its versions omit some clonotypes, under half of them owing to an unresolved V gene in the studies checked, with the rest unexplained. A total of under 110,000 clones appear in this sample, more than 70% of them only once. The leading ten clones occupy more than 8.5% of the sample. Explained via the paper, the time point label denotes: about 28 days (+/-7) after the second vaccine dose. Here the sequenced sample was peripheral blood, taken 28 days after the second AZD1222 dose. The receptors derive from an adult who received the AZD1222 COVID-19 vaccine.

The chain employs TRBV7-9 and TRBJ1-2; D not resolved. The V gene lost 3 bases and the J gene lost 8 bases, with 13 bases spanning the gap. This CDR3 is built from 13 residues. CDR1 and CDR2 from the germline V gene are SEHNR and FQNEAQ (reference sequence). The CDR3 DNA is TGTGCCAGCAGCTTCCCCAGTCTCGGGGGCTACACCTTC. Protein sequence: CASSFPSLGGYTF. Complete variable domain (other parts from reference TRBV7-9 and TRBJ1-2): DTGVSQNPRHKITKRGQNVTFRCDPISEHNRLYWYRQTLGQGPEFLTYFQNEAQLEKSRLLSDRFSAERPKGSFSTLEIQRTEQGDSAMYLCASSFPSLGGYTFGSGTRLTVV.

The chain recombines TRBV5-4 with TRBJ1-1, with 7 positions matching TRBD1. The CDR3 covers 16 residues. Unmatched junction bases numbered 7, after V lost 2 bases and J lost 0 bases. Germline V gene data show CDR1 as SGHNT and CDR2 as YYREEE (reference sequence). This CDR3 is CASSFRGSAMNTEAFF. The CDR3 nucleotides are TGTGCCAGCAGCTTCAGGGGGTCAGCCATGAACACTGAAGCTTTCTTT. The full variable domain, completed using reference TRBV5-4 and TRBJ1-1, is ETGVTQSPTHLIKTRGQQVTLRCSSQSGHNTVSWYQQALGQGPQFIFQYYREEENGRGNFPPRFSGLQFPNYSSELNVNALELDDSALYLCASSFRGSAMNTEAFFGQGTRLTVV.

The V call is TRBV14, the J call TRBJ1-1; D gene uncertain. The ends were cut back, 1 base at V and 10 bases at J, with 13 bases in the middle. This CDR3 has 13 amino acids. The V gene's germline CDR1 is SGHDN and CDR2 FVKESK. CDR3 region: CASSQAPWLGAFF. The CDR3 bases are TGTGCCAGCAGCCAAGCGCCGTGGCTTGGAGCTTTCTTT.

The chain has TRBV28 and TRBJ2-7, with 13 bases matching TRBD2. With V trimmed by 8 bases and J by 6 bases, 19 bases remained unmatched. CDR1 and CDR2 (germline): MDHEN, SYDVKM. CDR3 length: 18 residues. CDR3 protein: CASCRRFGTSGKSCEQYF. CDR3 coding DNA: TGTGCCAGCTGCCGGCGATTCGGGACTAGCGGGAAGTCTTGCGAGCAGTACTTC.

The chain couples TRBV5-4 to TRBJ2-7; 10 nucleotides align to TRBD1. This CDR3 contains 15 residues. With V trimmed by 4 bases and J by 5 bases, 9 bases remained unmatched. Germline V gives CDR1 SGHNT, CDR2 YYREEE (reference sequence). The CDR3 region has the DNA TGTGCCAGCAGCCCAAAGACAGGGGGCAGGGACGAGCAGTACTTC. As protein: CASSPKTGGRDEQYF.

The chain has TRBV30 and TRBJ2-3, with TRBD1 matching 8 bases. Germline assignment: CDR1 GTSNPN and CDR2 SVGIG (reference sequence). V dropped 4 bases and J dropped 8; count of bases not matched to a gene: 8. This CDR3 is built from 13 residues. CDR3 residues: CAWTGQGVTTQYF. The DNA of the CDR3 is TGTGCCTGGACCGGACAGGGCGTTACTACGCAGTATTTT.

This clone has a single count. V gene TRBV4-3 combines with J gene TRBJ2-7, with TRBD1 matching over 11 bases. V shed 1 base, J shed 5 bases, and the junction held 1 base outside the gene matches. The V gene's germline CDR1 is LGHNA and CDR2 YSLEER. This CDR3 is built from 14 residues. The CDR3 coding sequence is TGCGCCAGCAGCCAAGGGACAGGGGGCCACGAGCAGTACTTC. Translated, it gives CASSQGTGGHEQYF.

The chain carries TRBV7-6 and TRBJ2-5; D uncertain. Deletions cut 0 bases from V and 4 bases from J, with 9 bases between. Per the germline V gene, CDR1 is SGHVS and CDR2 is FNYEAQ. CDR3 length: 14 amino acids. CDR3 protein: CASSLADSGETQYF. For the CDR3, the DNA is TGTGCCAGCAGCTTAGCAGATTCGGGAGAGACCCAGTACTTC.

This chain links TRBV28 with TRBJ2-7; perhaps TRBD1 as D (6 bases). Germline V gene data show CDR1 as MDHEN and CDR2 as SYDVKM. V was shortened by 6 bases and J by 1 base, with 31 bases between the two germline ends. CDR3 length: 20 residues. The CDR3 loop is CASRGRAGDHLQGRSYEQYF. The CDR3 bases are TGTGCCAGCAGGGGAAGGGCAGGGGACCACCTTCAAGGGAGATCCTACGAGCAGTACTTC.

The chain carries TRBV9 and TRBJ1-1, with 8 bases aligning to TRBD1. The CDR3 has 13 residues. Germline V gives CDR1 SGDLS, CDR2 YYNGEE. J gave up 3 bases and V 6 bases, and 4 bases lay outside the gene matches. CDR3 sequence: CASNAQGDTEAFF. Here the CDR3 DNA reads TGTGCCAGCAACGCACAGGGGGACACTGAAGCTTTCTTT.

The rearrangement uses TRBV4-1 and TRBJ2-5; TRBD1 aligns across 9 bases. Per the germline V gene, CDR1 is MGHRA and CDR2 is YSYEKL. The CDR3 has 15 amino acids. The trim removed 1 base at V and 4 bases at J, leaving 4 bases unmatched. Here the CDR3 reads CASSQVNRGRETQYF. CDR3 nucleotide sequence: TGCGCCAGCAGCCAAGTCAACAGGGGGCGAGAGACCCAGTACTTC.